This T cell receptor (beta chain) derives from a study of CD8+ T cells in alopecia areata. Germline V gene data show CDR1 as SGDLS and CDR2 as YYNGEE. The trim removed 0 bases at V and 5 bases at J, leaving 7 bases unmatched. This CDR3 contains 15 residues. Treatment specified: oral pan-JAK inhibitor, 5-10 mg twice daily. In alopecia areata patients, both lesional scalp punch biopsies and peripheral blood were collected. Following RNA extraction, reverse transcription yielded cDNA that acted as the sequencing template. Only in-frame clones appear in the TCRdb table, and some are missing; sequencing was by immunoSEQ multiplex PCR. The repertoire includes 95,000 to 100,000 clones, about 60% of them detected once, and about a sixth sits in the top ten.

The origin of this receptor is a human donor with alopecia areata. V is TRBV9 and J is TRBJ2-7; 8 bases agree with TRBD1. The sample here was CD8+ T cells sorted from blood, taken between weeks 55 and 65, from a patient treated with tofacitinib. The CDR3 DNA reads TGTGCCAGCAGCGTAGGGCCAGGGGGCTTGGACGAGCAGTACTTC. Amino acid sequence: CASSVGPGGLDEQYF.